The clone carrying this TCR beta chain was seen a few times. Its antigen is not identified. This sample was taken from a study of human T cells and chemical hapten exposure. Time point specified: patch test 1, 2 weeks after DPC sensitization. The treatment denotes: therapeutic diphenylcyclopropenone sensitization with weekly scalp DPC. From whole blood left unfractionated, total RNA was extracted. Using its own MiXCR run on the RACE reads, TCRdb lists one record per CDR3 protein. The sample consists of roughly 50,000 distinct CDR3 sequences, 8% to 13% of them appearing once. Study conclusions and caveats: The study found that DPC sensitization did not change TCRs above 1 in 1000 frequency. Patch test score was positively correlated with the counts of PT1 expanded TCRs.

Trimming shortened V by 2 bases and J by 2 bases, and 12 bases separated the two germline ends. CDR1 is SGHKS and CDR2 is YYEKEE in the germline V gene (reference sequence). This CDR3 contains 15 residues. V and J are TRBV5-5 and TRBJ2-3; unclear D gene. The starting material was whole blood, obtained in connection with sensitization to the hapten diphenylcyclopropenone (DPC). This sequence was found in a woman in her 40s with alopecia areata. Some clones in this sample may be carry-over from other donors' samples. The CDR3 coding sequence is TGTGCCAGCAGCTTCCACGACACCACCACAGATACGCAGTATTTT. Translated, it gives CASSFHDTTTDTQYF.